This T cell receptor beta chain was sequenced in a study of cytomegalovirus exposure and HLA in healthy donors. This clone has a handful of counts. Its cognate antigen is unknown. 60 Vbeta and 13 Jbeta primers were used in PCR. Clones were read by immunoSEQ multiplex PCR, and TCRdb kept only the in-frame ones, dropping some. The data contain under 200,000 clones, 73% of them singletons. This CDR3 is 15 amino acids long. The V gene's germline CDR1 is SNHLY and CDR2 FYNNEI. Whole-study results and caveats: Some public TCRs appeared in many individuals, while most sequences were rare.

The receptor comes from a woman in her twenties or thirties in good health and CMV-seronegative. The chain carries TRBV2 and TRBJ2-5, with 7 bases that match TRBD1. TRBJ2-7 explains the end of the DNA better; the J call may be wrong. The sequenced sample was PBMCs. The CDR3 region is CASSAGQNLRNEQYF. The CDR3 nucleotides are TGTGCCAGCAGTGCGGGACAGAACCTTCGGAACGAGCAGTACTTC.